The 30 T cell receptor beta chains listed next were all sequenced from one sample in a study of Ad26.COV2.S vaccination and SARS-CoV-2 variants. The table came from immunoSEQ multiplex PCR; TCRdb's copy has only in-frame clones and leaves some out. The data hold roughly 300,000 clones, with roughly 90% observed a single time. Described treatment: about 20 received Ad26.COV2.S at low or high dose, single or two shots; about five received placebo; per-sample allocation not given. Specimens were obtained on day 63 following the first vaccine or placebo injection. The sequences come from peripheral blood, collected in a trial of Ad26.COV2.S vaccine versus placebo. The receptor source for this set is a person aged 18-60 years who received the Ad26.COV2.S COVID-19 vaccine or a placebo.

The V call is TRBV24-1, the J call TRBJ2-5, with D perhaps matching TRBD1 (6 bases). Trimming removed 0 bases at V and 5 bases at J, with 9 bases between. Per germline, CDR1 KGHDR and CDR2 SFDVKD. The CDR3 sequence is 14 residues long. DNA for the CDR3: TGTGCCACCAGTGATTTGACAGGGAAGGAGACCCAGTACTTC. Translation: CATSDLTGKETQYF.

The chain recombines TRBV18 with TRBJ2-4, with 8 bases aligning to TRBD1. V lost 2 bases and J lost 3; bases outside the gene matches: 3. The germline V gene encodes CDR1 KGHSH and CDR2 LQKENI. There are 15 residues in the CDR3. CDR3 sequence reads: CASSPRGTGKNIQYF. In nucleotides, the CDR3 is TGTGCCAGCTCACCAAGGGGGACAGGCAAAAACATTCAGTACTTC.

The gene calls are TRBV5-1 and TRBJ2-7, with D possibly being TRBD2 (6 bases). Germline-derived CDR1 and CDR2 are SGHRS and YFSETQ. The CDR3 has 14 amino acids. Trimming stripped 4 bases from V and 12 bases from J, with 23 bases between. The CDR3 loop is CASSPGGMEQEGYF. DNA for the CDR3: TGCGCCAGCAGCCCGGGCGGGATGGAACAAGAGGGGTACTTC.

This clone was seen only a few times. The genes are TRBV10-3 and TRBJ1-2; TRBD1 matches at 11 bases. CDR3 length equals 14 residues. V lost 6 bases, J lost 8 bases, and 8 bases stayed unmatched. Germline V lookup: CDR1 ENHRY, CDR2 SYGVKD. CDR3 in amino acids: CAIRAGTGGRGYTF. In nucleotides, the CDR3 is TGTGCCATCAGAGCCGGGACAGGGGGGCGAGGCTACACCTTC.

The chain uses TRBV28 and TRBJ2-1, with 9 bases lining up with TRBD1. Germline V CDR1 and CDR2: MDHEN, SYDVKM. The CDR3 loop spans 16 amino acids. V was pared by 5 bases and J by 3 bases, with 8 bases of the junction left unmatched. This CDR3 is CASSGPGTGFYNEQFF. CDR3 DNA sequence: TGTGCCAGCAGTGGCCCCGGGACAGGGTTCTACAATGAGCAGTTCTTC.

V gene TRBV6-5 combines with J gene TRBJ2-5; perhaps TRBD1 as D (6 bases). This CDR3 has 15 amino acids. Germline V lookup: CDR1 MNHEY, CDR2 SVGAGI. V lost 2 bases and J lost 5, with 15 bases in between. In DNA, the CDR3 is TGTGCCAGCAGTTACCTTAAGACAGGCCGGGAGACCCAGTACTTC. Encoded protein: CASSYLKTGRETQYF.

This clone has just one count. This chain uses TRBV25-1 with TRBJ2-5, with TRBD1 identical over 9 bases. The CDR3 consists of 17 residues. V lost 5 bases to trimming and J lost 4 bases; unmatched junction nucleotides: 14. Germline V gene sequence: CDR1 MGHDK, CDR2 SYGVNS. Here the CDR3 reads CASSFHRGPFPIETQYF. The CDR3 region has the DNA TGTGCCAGCAGTTTCCACAGGGGGCCATTTCCCATAGAGACCCAGTACTTC.

The CDR3 reads CASRHPGQGPEQYF. CDR3 sequence (DNA): TGTGCCAGCAGACATCCGGGACAGGGGCCCGAGCAGTACTTC. The chain joins TRBV7-2 to TRBJ2-7; TRBD1 aligns across 10 bases. The trim removed 6 bases at V and 6 bases at J, leaving 8 bases unmatched. Germline V lookup: CDR1 SGHTA, CDR2 FQGNSA. The CDR3 runs to 14 residues.

The V call is TRBV13, the J call TRBJ1-1; weak D call: TRBD1 (6 bases). Trimming stripped 4 bases from V and 6 bases from J, with 9 bases between. The CDR3 is 12 residues long. The germline gives CDR1 PRHDT, CDR2 FYEKMQ (reference sequence). The CDR3 DNA reads as TGTGCCAGCAGCTCAGGGGTATCTGAAGCTTTCTTT. Protein product: CASSSGVSEAFF.

The rearrangement links TRBV7-2 to TRBJ1-4; D gene unclear. The CDR3 contains 13 residues. The V end lost 2 bases, the J end lost 6 bases, and 7 bases lay between the germline ends. Germline lookup yields CDR1 SGHTA and CDR2 FQGNSA. The CDR3 DNA is TGTGCCAGCAGCTTAAAATGGGATGAAAAACTGTTTTTT. Translated, it gives CASSLKWDEKLFF.

The gene calls are TRBV28 and TRBJ2-1, with 9 bases lining up with TRBD1. Germline-derived CDR1 and CDR2 are MDHEN and SYDVKM. The CDR3 loop spans 17 amino acids. Trimming took 5 bases from V and 3 from J; bases not matched to a gene: 11. Here the CDR3 DNA reads TGTGCCAGCAGTCCCCGAGCGGGACAGGGCGTCTACAATGAGCAGTTCTTC. This codes for CASSPRAGQGVYNEQFF.

The V call is TRBV4-3, the J call TRBJ1-2; perhaps TRBD1 as D (6 bases). Trimming took off 1 base at V and 1 base at J, with 10 bases between the two ends. This CDR3 is built from 15 residues. CDR1 and CDR2 from the germline V gene are LGHNA and YSLEER. CDR3 nucleotide sequence: TGCGCCAGCAGCCAAGCTAGGGGGGGTAACTATGGCTACACCTTC. Its protein product is CASSQARGGNYGYTF.

The rearrangement uses TRBV4-1 and TRBJ1-4; D uncertain. The germline gives CDR1 MGHRA, CDR2 YSYEKL. CDR3 length: 15 amino acids. V gave up 0 bases and J gave up 10 bases, with 15 bases separating them. This CDR3 reads CASSQDPNQFGKLFF. The CDR3 DNA reads TGCGCCAGCAGCCAAGATCCCAACCAGTTCGGAAAACTGTTTTTT.

Comment on this clone: Other DNA sequences within the sample encode an identical CDR3. This sequence joins TRBV7-2 and TRBJ1-2; 10 bases map to TRBD1. The germline gives CDR1 SGHTA, CDR2 FQGNSA. This CDR3 is built from 15 residues. The junction had 2 bases not matched to a gene; V was cut back by 1 base and J by 3 bases. CDR3 protein: CASSLGQGAYYGYTF. The DNA for the CDR3 is TGTGCCAGCAGCTTAGGACAGGGGGCCTACTATGGCTACACCTTC.

This clone was observed once. Here the CDR3 reads CASNPSPTDTQYF. The CDR3 DNA is TGTGCCAGCAATCCTAGTCCCACAGATACGCAGTATTTT. The chain combines TRBV2 with TRBJ2-3; no firm D call. V was shortened by 7 bases and J by 2 bases, with 10 bases between the two germline ends. Germline V gives CDR1 SNHLY, CDR2 FYNNEI. The CDR3 contains 13 residues.

The chain uses TRBV6-5 and TRBJ2-7; possibly TRBD2 for D (7 bases). The V and J ends lost 6 bases and 4 bases respectively, with 13 bases between them. Germline V gives CDR1 MNHEY, CDR2 SVGAGI. The CDR3 is made up of 13 amino acids. The DNA for the CDR3 is TGTGCCAGCAGCAGCGGGACACCTTACGAGCAGTACTTC. It yields the protein CASSSGTPYEQYF.

The chain employs TRBV7-2 and TRBJ1-6; D possibly corresponds to TRBD1 (6 bases). Germline values: CDR1 SGHTA, CDR2 FQGNSA. V lost 2 bases and J 9 bases, leaving 8 bases between the germline ends. This CDR3 contains 13 residues. In DNA, the CDR3 is TGTGCCAGCAGCTTATCGGGGGCTTCACCCCTCCACTTT. It encodes CASSLSGASPLHF.

The gene calls are TRBV18 and TRBJ2-7, with TRBD1 as a possible D gene (6 bases). The CDR3 is made up of 14 amino acids. The germline V gene encodes CDR1 KGHSH and CDR2 LQKENI. The ends were cut back, 5 bases at V and 3 bases at J, with 14 bases in the middle. The CDR3 loop reads CASSATGTNYEQYF. The CDR3, as DNA: TGTGCCAGCTCAGCGACCGGGACAAACTACGAGCAGTACTTC.

The rearrangement uses TRBV7-9 and TRBJ2-3, with 8 bases identical to TRBD2. The V segment lost 5 bases and the J segment 2 bases; nucleotides outside the gene matches: 6. Looked up from germline, CDR1 is SEHNR and CDR2 is FQNEAQ (reference sequence). The CDR3 is made up of 15 amino acids. The CDR3 nucleotides are TGTGCCAGCAGCAGCAGCGGGAGAGACACAGATACGCAGTATTTT. It specifies CASSSSGRDTDTQYF.

The chain links TRBV3-1 (or the pseudogene TRBV3-2) to TRBJ2-4; no clear D. The CDR3 totals 15 residues. V lost 0 bases and J 0 bases, leaving 6 bases between the germline ends. CDR1 is LGHDT and CDR2 is YNNKEL in the germline V gene (reference sequence). The CDR3 coding sequence is TGTGCCAGCAGCCAAGACCGGACAGCCAAAAACATTCAGTACTTC. It codes for CASSQDRTAKNIQYF.

The chain is built from TRBV18 and TRBJ2-2, with a weak D call TRBD2 (5 bases). The CDR3 totals 17 residues. Germline CDR1 KGHSH, CDR2 LQKENI. Trimming cost V 6 bases and J 7 bases, with 24 bases left between them. CDR3 sequence: CASSPSEPAESLGELFF. The CDR3 coding sequence is TGTGCCAGCTCCCCTTCCGAGCCAGCGGAGTCCCTCGGGGAGCTGTTTTTT.

This clone was observed a few times. This chain joins TRBV6-2 or TRBV6-3 and TRBJ2-2, with D perhaps TRBD1 or TRBD2 (6 bases each). The CDR3 has 14 residues. With 2 bases removed from V and 5 bases from J, the gap between germline ends came to 9 bases. From germline, CDR1 is MNHEY and CDR2 SVGEGT. CDR3 sequence reads: CASSYKGGTGELFF. CDR3 nucleotides: TGTGCCAGCAGTTACAAGGGGGGAACCGGGGAGCTGTTTTTT.

V is TRBV7-8 and J is TRBJ1-6; D is perhaps TRBD1 (5 bases). The germline gives CDR1 SGHVS, CDR2 FQNEAQ. Trimming pared 5 bases from V and 7 bases from J, leaving 15 bases between. CDR3 length: 15 amino acids. In nucleotides, the CDR3 is TGTGCCAGCAGCCTCCCCGGGGGTAGGAATTCACCCCTCCACTTT. Amino acid sequence: CASSLPGGRNSPLHF.

The CDR3 sequence: CASSWGQYTGELFF. The CDR3 DNA sequence: TGCGCCAGCAGCTGGGGACAGTACACCGGGGAGCTGTTTTTT. The chain carries TRBV5-1 and TRBJ2-2; 7 bases line up with TRBD1. V gave up 3 bases and J gave up 3 bases; unmatched junction bases: 2. The CDR3 has 14 amino acids. CDR1 and CDR2 from the germline V gene are SGHRS and YFSETQ. The variable domain in full, completed from reference TRBV5-1 and TRBJ2-2, reads KAGVTQTPRYLIKTRGQQVTLSCSPISGHRSVSWYQQTPGQGLQFLFEYFSETQRNKGNFPGRFSGRQFSNSRSEMNVSTLELGDSALYLCASSWGQYTGELFFGEGSRLTVL.

The J gene is TRBJ2-1, the V gene TRBV7-8; 12 bases map to TRBD2. The CDR3 is 16 amino acids. From germline, CDR1 is SGHVS and CDR2 FQNEAQ. Trimming at V came to 4 bases and at J to 8 bases, leaving 9 bases not matched to a gene. CDR3 sequence (DNA): TGTGCCAGCAGCTACTTGACTAGCGGGAGTTTAGATGAGCAGTTCTTC. It yields the protein CASSYLTSGSLDEQFF.

This chain connects TRBV4-3 to TRBJ2-7; D may be TRBD1 (6 bases). The CDR3 length is 16 residues. Germline loops: CDR1 LGHNA, CDR2 YSLEER. The ends were cut back, 2 bases at V and 5 bases at J, with 19 bases in the middle. CDR3 amino acids: CASSQMVVGRGHEQYF. The CDR3 bases are TGCGCCAGCAGCCAAATGGTGGTCGGCAGGGGCCACGAGCAGTACTTC.

CDR3 nucleotides: TGTGCCAGCAGGCAACAGGGGGCGAAACTCTACGAGCAGTACTTC. Amino acid sequence: CASRQQGAKLYEQYF. The chain has TRBV28 and TRBJ2-7; 9 bases fit TRBD1. V lost 6 bases and J lost 3; bases outside the gene matches: 9. CDR1 and CDR2 (germline): MDHEN, SYDVKM. The CDR3 covers 15 residues.

V and J are TRBV5-1 and TRBJ1-2; TRBD1 aligns across 7 bases. V was clipped by 0 bases and J by 4 bases; unmatched bases: 3. The germline gives CDR1 SGHRS, CDR2 YFSETQ. This CDR3 has 14 residues. The CDR3 loop reads CASSLEGAGYGYTF. The CDR3 DNA sequence: TGCGCCAGCAGCTTGGAGGGGGCCGGCTATGGCTACACCTTC.

The chain recombines TRBV28 with TRBJ2-3; the D gene is possibly TRBD1 (7 bases). The ends were cut back, 4 bases at V and 2 bases at J, with 19 bases in the middle. Germline V gives CDR1 MDHEN, CDR2 SYDVKM. The CDR3 loop spans 17 amino acids. In DNA form, the CDR3 reads TGTGCCAGCAGTTCCCGAGGCAGGGGGGCTTACACAGATACGCAGTATTTT. Residues: CASSSRGRGAYTDTQYF. Using reference TRBV28 and TRBJ2-3 for the parts outside the CDR3, the full variable domain is DVKVTQSSRYLVKRTGEKVFLECVQDMDHENMFWYRQDPGLGLRLIYFSYDVKMKEKGDIPEGYSVSREKKERFSLILESASTNQTSMYLCASSSRGRGAYTDTQYFGPGTRLTVL.

V gene TRBV11-2 combines with J gene TRBJ2-7; D is perhaps TRBD2 (6 bases). V dropped 1 base and J dropped 6 bases, with 22 bases sitting between them. The CDR3 is 17 residues long. CDR1 SGHAT and CDR2 FQNNGV come from the germline V gene. CDR3 sequence reads: CASSLGALARTISEQYF. CDR3 DNA sequence: TGTGCCAGCAGCTTAGGGGCACTAGCAAGAACCATAAGCGAGCAGTACTTC. The full variable domain, with the rest looked up from reference TRBV11-2 and TRBJ2-7, is EAGVAQSPRYKIIEKRQSVAFWCNPISGHATLYWYQQILGQGPKLLIQFQNNGVVDDSQLPKDRFSAERLKGVDSTLKIQPAKLEDSAVYLCASSLGALARTISEQYFGPGTRLTVT.